Following are 27 T cell receptor beta chains from one sample sequenced in a study of cytomegalovirus exposure and HLA in healthy donors. Sequenced by immunoSEQ multiplex PCR; TCRdb stores in-frame clones only, minus some. This sample has 200,000 to 250,000 clones, with around four fifths found just once. The sample consisted of PBMCs. These receptors were obtained from a woman younger than 45 in good health and CMV-seropositive.

This CDR3 is CASSLVRGTGVSYEQYF. The CDR3 DNA reads as TGTGCCAGCAGCTTAGTTCGCGGGACAGGGGTTTCCTACGAGCAGTACTTC. The chain combines TRBV11-2 with TRBJ2-7; 10 positions agree with TRBD1. The germline V gene has CDR1 SGHAT and CDR2 FQNNGV. CDR3 length equals 17 residues. V shed 1 base and J 1 base; nucleotides not matched to a gene: 7.

The J gene is TRBJ2-7, the V gene TRBV4-3, with a weak D call TRBD2 (6 bases). Trimming removed 0 bases from V and 5 bases from J, with 8 bases in between. This CDR3 contains 13 residues. Germline V gene data show CDR1 as LGHNA and CDR2 as YSLEER. This chain's CDR3 is CASSQEGGDEQYF. The CDR3, as DNA: TGCGCCAGCAGCCAAGAGGGGGGTGACGAGCAGTACTTC.

The chain couples TRBV30 to TRBJ1-4; 7 nucleotides align to TRBD1. Germline V gene sequence: CDR1 GTSNPN, CDR2 SVGIG (reference sequence). This CDR3 is 15 amino acids long. Trimming removed 2 bases from V and 6 bases from J; junction bases left unmatched: 9. In DNA, the CDR3 is TGTGCCTGGAGTACCCGGTACAGGGGTGATGAAAAACTGTTTTTT. It encodes CAWSTRYRGDEKLFF.

The chain combines TRBV6-1 with TRBJ1-4; D is ambiguous. Trimming pared 7 bases from V and 0 bases from J, leaving 6 bases between. Germline lookup yields CDR1 MNHNS and CDR2 SASEGT. This CDR3 is built from 13 residues. CDR3 sequence reads: CASTAATNEKLFF. CDR3 coding DNA: TGTGCCAGCACGGCAGCAACTAATGAAAAACTGTTTTTT.

Many counts were recorded for this clone. This chain connects TRBV10-1 to TRBJ2-1; D is ambiguous. The germline gives CDR1 WNHNN, CDR2 SYGVQD (reference sequence). Trimming removed 3 bases from V and 6 bases from J, with 15 bases in between. The CDR3 is made up of 15 amino acids. Here the CDR3 DNA reads TGCGCCAGCAGTGATGGCGGAGCTCCTGGCAATGAGCAGTTCTTC. Translation: CASSDGGAPGNEQFF.

V is TRBV7-3 and J is TRBJ2-7; D tentatively reads TRBD1 or TRBD2 (6 bases each). The CDR3 consists of 15 residues. Trimming left V 5 bases short and J 0 bases short, with 14 bases between. Germline CDR1 is SGHTA and CDR2 is FQGTGA. DNA for the CDR3: TGTGCCAGCAGCCTAGGGGGAGGATCCTCCTACGAGCAGTACTTC. It encodes CASSLGGGSSYEQYF.

This chain connects TRBV5-4 to TRBJ2-1; D gene uncertain. The CDR3 runs to 15 residues. The V gene lost 0 bases and the J gene lost 3 bases, with 10 bases spanning the gap. Germline-derived CDR1 and CDR2 are SGHNT and YYREEE (reference sequence). The CDR3 here is CASSLGATHYNEQFF. CDR3 DNA: TGTGCCAGCAGCTTGGGGGCAACCCACTACAATGAGCAGTTCTTC.

The chain couples TRBV27 to TRBJ2-3; possibly TRBD1 or TRBD2 for D (5 bases each). V shed 7 bases and J shed 9 bases, with 14 bases lying between them. The CDR3 loop spans 12 amino acids. Germline-derived CDR1 and CDR2 are MNHEY and SMNVEV (reference sequence). CDR3 sequence (DNA): TGTGCCAGCAAAAGAGGGGACCGGACGCAGTATTTT. Encoded protein: CASKRGDRTQYF.

This clone showed up just a few times. The chain is built from TRBV5-1 and TRBJ2-7, with 7 bases identical to TRBD2. This CDR3 region has 13 residues. CDR1 and CDR2 from the germline V gene are SGHRS and YFSETQ. The V gene end was trimmed by 0 bases and the J gene end by 6 bases; junction bases not matched to a gene: 3. The CDR3 loop reads CASSLDGEGEQYF. The CDR3 DNA reads TGCGCCAGCAGCTTGGACGGGGAGGGCGAGCAGTACTTC. Filled out from reference TRBV5-1 and TRBJ2-7, the complete variable domain reads KAGVTQTPRYLIKTRGQQVTLSCSPISGHRSVSWYQQTPGQGLQFLFEYFSETQRNKGNFPGRFSGRQFSNSRSEMNVSTLELGDSALYLCASSLDGEGEQYFGPGTRLTVT.

The V call is TRBV30, the J call TRBJ1-4, with D possibly being TRBD1 (6 bases). Trimming shortened V by 0 bases and J by 10 bases, and 12 bases separated the two germline ends. The germline gives CDR1 GTSNPN, CDR2 SVGIG (reference sequence). The CDR3 is 13 amino acids. CDR3 loop: CAWSVPGDGKLFF. The CDR3 nucleotides are TGTGCCTGGAGTGTCCCAGGGGACGGAAAACTGTTTTTT. Full variable domain (rest looked up from reference TRBV30 and TRBJ1-4): SQTIHQWPATLVQPVGSPLSLECTVEGTSNPNLYWYRQAAGRGLQLLFYSVGIGQISSEVPQNLSASRPQDRQFILSSKKLLLSDSGFYLCAWSVPGDGKLFFGSGTQLSVL.

The chain is built from TRBV7-3 and TRBJ1-1, with a tentative D call TRBD1 (6 bases). The ends were cut back, 0 bases at V and 6 bases at J, with 14 bases in the middle. The CDR3 covers 15 residues. Germline CDR1 reads SGHTA; CDR2 reads FQGTGA. For the CDR3, the DNA is TGTGCCAGCAGCTTAACGCCCGTGGAGGGGGCTGAAGCTTTCTTT. Translating it yields CASSLTPVEGAEAFF.

The chain recombines TRBV28 with TRBJ2-7, with D unclear. Germline CDR1 and CDR2: MDHEN and SYDVKM. Trimming removed 6 bases at V and 9 bases at J, with 12 bases between. This CDR3 spans 11 amino acids. CDR3 DNA sequence: TGTGCCAGCAGCCCTGCTAGTCGGCAGTACTTC. It specifies CASSPASRQYF.

This rearrangement joins TRBV19 to TRBJ2-7; 13 nucleotides line up with TRBD2. CDR1 is LNHDA and CDR2 is SQIVND in the germline V gene (reference sequence). The CDR3 runs 19 residues. With 0 bases clipped from V and 1 base from J, the junction kept 9 bases outside the gene matches. The CDR3 DNA is TGTGCCAGTAGTATAGAGAGGAGGACTAGCGGGAGTTCATCCTACGAGCAGTACTTC. This encodes CASSIERRTSGSSSYEQYF.

V and J are TRBV29-1 and TRBJ2-1; either TRBD1 or TRBD2 may supply D (5 bases each). V was pared by 2 bases and J by 3 bases, with 11 bases between. CDR1 is SQVTM, CDR2 ANQGSEA, per germline. The CDR3 runs 14 residues. The CDR3 region is CSVEYRDRYNEQFF. CDR3 nucleotide sequence: TGCAGCGTTGAATACCGGGACCGCTACAATGAGCAGTTCTTC.

The CDR3, as DNA: TGTGCCTGGAGTGTATTGGCAGTCACTGAAGCTTTCTTT. This translates into CAWSVLAVTEAFF. The chain uses TRBV30 and TRBJ1-1; D is undetermined. Trimming removed 0 bases from V and 4 bases from J, with 9 bases in between. The CDR3 spans 13 residues. Germline V lookup: CDR1 GTSNPN, CDR2 SVGIG (reference sequence). Variable domain in full (rest from reference TRBV30 and TRBJ1-1): SQTIHQWPATLVQPVGSPLSLECTVEGTSNPNLYWYRQAAGRGLQLLFYSVGIGQISSEVPQNLSASRPQDRQFILSSKKLLLSDSGFYLCAWSVLAVTEAFFGQGTRLTVV.

The rearrangement joins TRBV2 to TRBJ1-2; no reliable D call. The CDR3 has 12 residues. Germline V gene sequence: CDR1 SNHLY, CDR2 FYNNEI. The V gene lost 4 bases and the J gene lost 4 bases, with 7 bases spanning the gap. CDR3 sequence: CASSAGPYGYTF. The CDR3 DNA is TGTGCCAGCAGTGCCGGGCCCTATGGCTACACCTTC.

This chain links TRBV18 with TRBJ1-2; D not certain. Trimming removed 7 bases at V and 8 bases at J, with 8 bases between. The CDR3 runs to 10 residues. From germline, CDR1 is KGHSH and CDR2 LQKENI. The CDR3 sequence: CASLSGGYTF. Here the CDR3 DNA reads TGTGCCAGCTTAAGCGGGGGCTACACCTTC. Using reference TRBV18 and TRBJ1-2 for the parts outside the CDR3, the full variable domain is NAGVMQNPRHLVRRRGQEARLRCSPMKGHSHVYWYRQLPEEGLKFMVYLQKENIIDESGMPKERFSAEFPKEGPSILRIQQVVRGDSAAYFCASLSGGYTFGSGTRLTVV.

The chain employs TRBV7-3 and TRBJ2-7, with D perhaps matching TRBD1 (6 bases). V was trimmed by 5 bases and J by 4 bases, leaving 15 bases between them. The CDR3 consists of 14 residues. Germline V CDR1 and CDR2: SGHTA, FQGTGA. CDR3 nucleotides: TGTGCCAGCAGCCCACATGGGACATCGTACGAGCAGTACTTC. This gives the protein CASSPHGTSYEQYF.

This clone appeared a few times. The rearrangement joins TRBV6-6 to TRBJ2-1, with TRBD1 matching 8 bases. Germline V gives CDR1 MNHNY, CDR2 SVGAGI (reference sequence). V gave up 4 bases and J gave up 8 bases; unmatched junction bases: 1. CDR3 length equals 12 residues. CDR3 nucleotides: TGTGCCAGCAGTTGGACAGGGTATGAGCAGTTCTTC. Its protein is CASSWTGYEQFF.

This clone was seen a few times. The chain links TRBV27 to TRBJ1-2; no clear D. Germline CDR1 is MNHEY and CDR2 is SMNVEV (reference sequence). The CDR3 loop spans 13 amino acids. Trimming removed 5 bases from V and 0 bases from J, with 7 bases in between. The CDR3 region is CASSIGANYGYTF. The CDR3 DNA is TGTGCCAGCAGTATCGGCGCTAACTATGGCTACACCTTC.

The chain carries TRBV2 and TRBJ2-1; D ambiguous. The V end lost 0 bases, the J end lost 6 bases, and 12 bases lay between the germline ends. Germline loops: CDR1 SNHLY, CDR2 FYNNEI. CDR3 length: 15 residues. CDR3 nucleotide sequence: TGTGCCAGCAGTGAAGCCGGGTCCGGGTCCAATGAGCAGTTCTTC. Translated, it gives CASSEAGSGSNEQFF. The whole variable domain, filled in from reference TRBV2 and TRBJ2-1, reads EPEVTQTPSHQVTQMGQEVILRCVPISNHLYFYWYRQILGQKVEFLVSFYNNEISEKSEIFDDQFSVERPDGSNFTLKIRSTKLEDSAMYFCASSEAGSGSNEQFFGPGTRLTVL.

V and J are TRBV28 and TRBJ2-7; possibly TRBD1 for D (5 bases). CDR3 size: 14 residues. Looked up from germline, CDR1 is MDHEN and CDR2 is SYDVKM. Trimming stripped 3 bases from V and 1 base from J, with 10 bases between. CDR3 sequence: CASSFQGQSYEQYF. The CDR3 DNA sequence: TGTGCCAGCAGTTTTCAGGGCCAGTCCTACGAGCAGTACTTC.

The CDR3 sequence is CASSRPGLTYGYTF. The CDR3 bases are TGTGCCAGCAGCAGACCGGGACTAACCTATGGCTACACCTTC. The chain has TRBV6-5 and TRBJ1-2, with D possibly being TRBD1 (5 bases). Per the germline V gene, CDR1 is MNHEY and CDR2 is SVGAGI. This CDR3 spans 14 amino acids. V gave up 6 bases and J gave up 4 bases, with 15 bases separating them.

The chain joins TRBV27 to TRBJ1-1, with D unresolved. Trimming cost V 9 bases and J 2 bases, with 13 bases left between them. The CDR3 length is 13 residues. CDR1 and CDR2 (germline): MNHEY, SMNVEV (reference sequence). The CDR3: CASMRGLNTEAFF. The CDR3, as DNA: TGTGCCAGTATGCGAGGACTAAACACTGAAGCTTTCTTT.

The rearrangement joins TRBV19 to TRBJ1-5; D unclear. Germline V gene data show CDR1 as LNHDA and CDR2 as SQIVND (reference sequence). V was pared by 5 bases and J by 4 bases, with 18 bases between. This CDR3 comprises 16 residues. The CDR3 spells CASSVGRNRGNQPQHF. CDR3 nucleotide sequence: TGTGCCAGTAGTGTGGGTCGTAACAGAGGGAATCAGCCCCAGCATTTT.

The chain has TRBV29-1 and TRBJ2-1, with D perhaps given as TRBD1 or TRBD2 (5 bases each). The CDR3 runs to 13 residues. The V gene lost 8 bases and the J gene lost 0 bases, with 11 bases spanning the gap. The germline gives CDR1 SQVTM, CDR2 ANQGSEA. CDR3 residues: CSTPGTSYNEQFF. CDR3 in DNA: TGCAGCACACCCGGGACCTCCTACAATGAGCAGTTCTTC.

This rearrangement joins TRBV5-4 to TRBJ1-2; 8 positions agree with TRBD1. The germline gives CDR1 SGHNT, CDR2 YYREEE (reference sequence). This CDR3 has 15 residues. J was trimmed by 4 bases and V by 6 bases; bases with no gene match: 11. DNA for the CDR3: TGTGCCAGCAACCAGGACAGGGCCCGTGGCTATGGCTACACCTTC. It encodes CASNQDRARGYGYTF.